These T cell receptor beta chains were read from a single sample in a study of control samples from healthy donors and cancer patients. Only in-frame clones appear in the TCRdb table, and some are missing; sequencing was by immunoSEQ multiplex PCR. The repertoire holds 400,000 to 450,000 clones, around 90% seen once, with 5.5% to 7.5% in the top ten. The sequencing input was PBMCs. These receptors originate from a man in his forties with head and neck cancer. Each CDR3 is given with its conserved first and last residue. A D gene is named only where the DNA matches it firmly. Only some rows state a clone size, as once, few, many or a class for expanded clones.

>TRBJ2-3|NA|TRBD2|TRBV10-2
CASRTSGRTDTQYF
TGCGCCAGCAGGACTAGCGGGAGGACTGATACGCAGTATTTT
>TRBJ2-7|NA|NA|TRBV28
CATSLGGSQEQYF
TGTGCCACCTCCCTAGGCGGATCGCAGGAGCAGTACTTC
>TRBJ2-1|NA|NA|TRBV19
CASSMEEAGWGDEQFF
TGTGCCAGTAGTATGGAGGAGGCGGGCTGGGGGGATGAGCAGTTCTTC
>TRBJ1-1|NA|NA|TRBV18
CASSDDGTPNTEAFF
TGTGCCAGCTCAGACGACGGGACACCGAACACTGAAGCTTTCTTT
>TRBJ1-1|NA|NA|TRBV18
CASSQGRGAGTEAFF
TGTGCCAGCTCACAGGGCCGGGGGGCTGGGACTGAAGCTTTCTTT
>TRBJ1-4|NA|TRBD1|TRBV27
CASSFLKGTGNEKLFF
TGTGCCAGCAGTTTTCTGAAAGGGACAGGGAATGAAAAACTGTTTTTT
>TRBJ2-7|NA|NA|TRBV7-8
CASSLISGPDEQYF
TGTGCCAGCAGCTTAATAAGCGGGCCGGATGAGCAGTACTTC
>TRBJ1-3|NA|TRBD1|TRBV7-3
CASSKTGGDTIYF
TGTGCCAGCAGCAAAACAGGGGGCGACACCATATATTTT
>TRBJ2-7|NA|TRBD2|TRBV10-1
CASSELTSGRDIAEQYF
TGCGCCAGCAGTGAGCTGACTAGCGGGAGGGATATTGCCGAGCAGTACTTC
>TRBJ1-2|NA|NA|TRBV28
CASSPLGLPGNYGYTF
TGTGCCAGCAGTCCCCTGGGTCTACCAGGGAACTATGGCTACACCTTC
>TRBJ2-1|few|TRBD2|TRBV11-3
CASSDPGLAGANEQFF
TGTGCCAGCAGCGACCCGGGACTAGCGGGGGCGAATGAGCAGTTCTTC
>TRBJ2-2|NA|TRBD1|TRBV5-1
CASSFRQGADGELFF
TGCGCCAGCAGCTTCCGACAGGGGGCCGACGGGGAGCTGTTTTTT
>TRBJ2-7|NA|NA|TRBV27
CASSLSAGTFYEQYF
TGTGCCAGCAGTTTATCGGCCGGGACATTTTACGAGCAGTACTTC
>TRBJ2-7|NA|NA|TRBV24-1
CATRDSGAYEQYF
TGTGCCACCAGGGACAGTGGCGCCTACGAGCAGTACTTC
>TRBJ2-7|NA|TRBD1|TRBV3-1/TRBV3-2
CASSAITTPTGAGYEQYF
TGTGCCAGCAGCGCAATCACCACTCCGACAGGGGCGGGCTACGAGCAGTACTTC
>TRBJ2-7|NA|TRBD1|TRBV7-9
CASSISGTGSTYEQYF
TGTGCCAGCAGCATATCCGGGACAGGGAGCACCTACGAGCAGTACTTC
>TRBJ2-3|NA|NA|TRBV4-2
CASSLGLPGTDTQYF
TGTGCCAGCAGCCTGGGTTTGCCCGGCACAGATACGCAGTATTTT
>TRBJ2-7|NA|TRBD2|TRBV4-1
CASSQGTYSGSNYEQYF
TGCGCCAGCAGCCAAGGGACCTATAGCGGGAGTAACTACGAGCAGTACTTC
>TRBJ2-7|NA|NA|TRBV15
CATQGIWNEQYF
TGTGCTACTCAGGGGATCTGGAACGAGCAGTACTTC
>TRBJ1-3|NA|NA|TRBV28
CASSKPGRGVGNTIYF
TGTGCCAGCAGTAAACCGGGACGAGGGGTGGGAAACACCATATATTTT
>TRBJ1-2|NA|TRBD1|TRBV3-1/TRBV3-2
CASSPPTAGTGLKNYGYTF
TGTGCCAGCAGCCCCCCTACGGCCGGGACAGGGCTTAAGAACTATGGCTACACCTTC
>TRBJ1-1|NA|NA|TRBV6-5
CASSPIRNTEAFF
TGTGCCAGCAGCCCGATCCGAAACACTGAAGCTTTCTTT
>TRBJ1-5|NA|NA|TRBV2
CASSSGGGNQPQHF
TGTGCCAGCAGTAGCGGAGGGGGCAATCAGCCCCAGCATTTT
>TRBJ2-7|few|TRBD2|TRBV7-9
CASSLLAGSYEQYF
TGTGCCAGCAGCTTACTAGCGGGGTCCTACGAGCAGTACTTC
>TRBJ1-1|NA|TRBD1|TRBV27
CASSPFRRGLPMNTEAFF
TGTGCCAGCAGTCCATTCCGGAGGGGGCTCCCTATGAACACTGAAGCTTTCTTT
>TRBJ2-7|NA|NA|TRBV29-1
CSVEGVSSYEQYF
TGCAGCGTTGAAGGGGTTAGCTCCTACGAGCAGTACTTC
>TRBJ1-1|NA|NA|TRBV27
CASSLFGQREAFF
TGTGCCAGCAGTTTATTCGGACAGCGGGAAGCTTTCTTT
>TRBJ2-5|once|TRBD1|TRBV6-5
CASSFRQGQETQYF
TGTGCCAGCAGCTTTCGACAGGGCCAAGAGACCCAGTACTTC
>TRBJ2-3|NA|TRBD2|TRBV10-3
CAISESKLAGAMRTDTQYF
TGTGCCATCAGTGAGTCGAAACTAGCGGGGGCCATGCGCACAGATACGCAGTATTTT
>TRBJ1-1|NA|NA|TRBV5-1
CASTSRIDSADTEAFF
TGCGCCAGCACCTCCCGTATCGACAGCGCGGACACTGAAGCTTTCTTT
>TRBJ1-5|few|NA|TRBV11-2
CASSRQPQHF
TGTGCCAGCAGCCGTCAGCCCCAGCATTTT
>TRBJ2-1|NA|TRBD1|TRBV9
CASSVFHNRGTYNEQFF
TGTGCCAGCAGCGTATTCCATAACAGGGGGACCTACAATGAGCAGTTCTTC
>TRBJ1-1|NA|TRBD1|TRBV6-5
CASSYLYSDRVTDAFF
TGTGCCAGCAGTTATCTTTACTCCGACAGGGTGACCGATGCTTTCTTT
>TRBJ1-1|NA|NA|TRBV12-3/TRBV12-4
CASSFQQNTEAFF
TGTGCCAGCAGTTTCCAGCAGAACACTGAAGCTTTCTTT
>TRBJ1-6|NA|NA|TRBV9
CASSVQGNSNSPLHF
TGTGCCAGCAGCGTTCAGGGAAACAGTAATTCACCCCTCCACTTT
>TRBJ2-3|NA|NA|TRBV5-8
CASSFGPGGTDTQYF
TGTGCCAGCAGCTTCGGTCCTGGGGGCACAGATACGCAGTATTTT
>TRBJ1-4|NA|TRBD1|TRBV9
CASSAQGQVGEKLFF
TGTGCCAGCAGCGCTCAGGGACAGGTAGGGGAAAAACTGTTTTTT
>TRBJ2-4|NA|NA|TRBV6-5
CASSYSIQGAKNIQYF
TGTGCCAGCAGTTACAGCATACAAGGGGCCAAAAACATTCAGTACTTC
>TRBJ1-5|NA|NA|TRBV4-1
CASSQDLVSRGGQPQHF
TGCGCCAGCAGCCAAGATCTCGTTTCGAGAGGGGGTCAGCCCCAGCATTTT
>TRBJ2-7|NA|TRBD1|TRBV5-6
CASSSDRTGYEQYF
TGTGCCAGCAGTTCTGACAGGACAGGTTACGAGCAGTACTTC
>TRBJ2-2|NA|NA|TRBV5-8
CASSLFTQTTGELFF
TGTGCCAGCAGCTTATTTACACAGACCACCGGGGAGCTGTTTTTT
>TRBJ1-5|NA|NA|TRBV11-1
CASSRAGNQPQHF
TGTGCCAGCAGTCGGGCAGGCAATCAGCCCCAGCATTTT
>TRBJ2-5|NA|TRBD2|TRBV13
CASSPVRKPSGSGETQYF
TGTGCCAGCAGCCCAGTACGAAAACCTAGCGGGAGCGGAGAGACCCAGTACTTC
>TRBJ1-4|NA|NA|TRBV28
CASSRPTNEKLFF
TGTGCCAGCAGTAGGCCAACTAATGAAAAACTGTTTTTT
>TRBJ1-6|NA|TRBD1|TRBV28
CASSLHSTGAQTRPRHNSPLHF
TGTGCCAGCAGTTTACACTCGACAGGGGCCCAAACCAGACCACGCCATAATTCACCCCTCCACTTT
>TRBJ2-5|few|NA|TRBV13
CASSPGGVQETQYF
TGTGCCAGCAGCCCAGGTGGTGTTCAAGAGACCCAGTACTTC
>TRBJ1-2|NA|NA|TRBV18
CASSPDNYGYTF
TGTGCCAGCTCACCCGACAACTATGGCTACACCTTC
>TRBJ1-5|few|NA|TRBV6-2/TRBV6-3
CASSSGQYSRGNQPQHF
TGTGCCAGCAGTTCAGGACAGTACAGTAGGGGCAATCAGCCCCAGCATTTT
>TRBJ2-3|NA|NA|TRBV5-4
CASTRDSLSTDTQYF
TGTGCCAGCACCAGGGACTCCTTAAGCACAGATACGCAGTATTTT
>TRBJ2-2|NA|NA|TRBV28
CASIASDRNTGELFF
TGTGCCAGCATAGCTTCGGACAGGAACACCGGGGAGCTGTTTTTT
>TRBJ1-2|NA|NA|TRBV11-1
CASSLGGGGTYGYTF
TGTGCCAGCAGCTTAGGGGGAGGCGGTACCTATGGCTACACCTTC